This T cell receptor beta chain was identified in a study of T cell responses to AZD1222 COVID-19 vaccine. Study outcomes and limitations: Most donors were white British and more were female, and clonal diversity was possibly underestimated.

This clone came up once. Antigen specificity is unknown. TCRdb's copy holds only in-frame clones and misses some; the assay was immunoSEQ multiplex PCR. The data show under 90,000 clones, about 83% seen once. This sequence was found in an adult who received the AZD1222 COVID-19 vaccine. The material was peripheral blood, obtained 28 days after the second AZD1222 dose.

Written as DNA, the CDR3 is TGCGCCAGCAGCCCGCGGGCAGGGGCCTCCGATCAGCCCCAGCATTTT. This encodes CASSPRAGASDQPQHF. The chain uses TRBV4-1 and TRBJ1-5; D is perhaps TRBD1 (6 bases). V was trimmed by 4 bases and J by 5 bases, leaving 18 bases between them. CDR1 is MGHRA, CDR2 YSYEKL, per germline. CDR3 length: 16 amino acids.